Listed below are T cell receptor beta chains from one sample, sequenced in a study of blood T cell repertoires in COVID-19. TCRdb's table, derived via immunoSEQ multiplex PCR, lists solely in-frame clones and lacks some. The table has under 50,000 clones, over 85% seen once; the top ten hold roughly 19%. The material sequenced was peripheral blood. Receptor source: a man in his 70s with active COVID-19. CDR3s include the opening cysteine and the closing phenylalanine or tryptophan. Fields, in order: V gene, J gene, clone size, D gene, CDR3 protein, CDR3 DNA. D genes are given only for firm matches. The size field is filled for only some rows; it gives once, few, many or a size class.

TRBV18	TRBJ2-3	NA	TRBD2	CASSRLAGGPGTDTQYF	TGTGCCAGCTCTAGACTAGCGGGAGGCCCTGGGACAGATACGCAGTATTTT
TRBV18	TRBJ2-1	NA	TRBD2	CASSPPALAGGLNEQFF	TGTGCCAGCTCACCACCGGCCCTAGCGGGGGGTTTAAATGAGCAGTTCTTC
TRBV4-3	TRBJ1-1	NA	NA	CASSRRGAGAEAFF	TGCGCCAGCAGCCGCCGGGGGGCGGGCGCTGAAGCTTTCTTT
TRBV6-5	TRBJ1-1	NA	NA	CASSYSAGVTEAFF	TGTGCCAGCAGTTACTCCGCAGGGGTCACTGAAGCTTTCTTT
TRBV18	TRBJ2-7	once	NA	CASSPTGILNYEQYF	TGTGCCAGCTCACCAACAGGGATTCTCAACTACGAGCAGTACTTC
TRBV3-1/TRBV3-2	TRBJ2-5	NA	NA	CASSQDFVETQYF	TGTGCCAGCAGCCAAGATTTCGTAGAGACCCAGTACTTC
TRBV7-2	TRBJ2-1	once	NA	CASSLVGIGGQFF	TGTGCCAGCAGCTTAGTAGGCATAGGAGGCCAGTTCTTC
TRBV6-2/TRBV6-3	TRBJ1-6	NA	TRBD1	CASSYARDRASPLHF	TGTGCCAGCAGTTACGCCCGGGACAGGGCTTCACCCCTCCACTTT
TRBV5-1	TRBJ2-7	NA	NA	CASSFLTGPYEQYF	TGCGCCAGCAGCTTCCTGACAGGTCCCTACGAGCAGTACTTC
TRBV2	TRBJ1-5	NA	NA	CASSYSGNQPQHF	TGTGCCAGCAGTTATTCTGGCAATCAGCCCCAGCATTTT
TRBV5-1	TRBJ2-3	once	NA	CASSALADTQYF	TGCGCCAGCAGCGCCTTAGCGGATACGCAGTATTTT
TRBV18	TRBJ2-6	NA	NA	CASSPLTAGAISGANVLTF	TGTGCCAGCTCACCACTAACAGCAGGGGCCATCTCTGGGGCCAACGTCCTGACTTTC
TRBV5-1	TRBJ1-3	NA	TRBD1	CASSRDRRQTSGNTIYF	TGCGCCAGCAGCAGGGACAGGCGCCAAACCTCTGGAAACACCATATATTTT
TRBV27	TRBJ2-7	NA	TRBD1	CASSGTGDSYEQYF	TGTGCCAGCAGTGGGACAGGGGACTCCTACGAGCAGTACTTC
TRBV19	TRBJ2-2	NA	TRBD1	CASSSRGRSGELFF	TGTGCCAGTAGTAGTAGGGGGCGCAGCGGGGAGCTGTTTTTT
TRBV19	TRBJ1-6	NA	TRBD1	CASSIRDSSYNSPLHF	TGTGCCAGTAGTATTCGGGACAGCTCCTATAATTCACCCCTCCACTTT
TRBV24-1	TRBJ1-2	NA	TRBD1	CATSQPGQGDYGYTF	TGTGCCACCAGTCAACCGGGACAGGGGGACTATGGCTACACCTTC
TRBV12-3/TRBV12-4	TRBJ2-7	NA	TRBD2	CASTLAGLYEQYF	TGTGCCAGCACGCTAGCGGGGTTGTACGAGCAGTACTTC
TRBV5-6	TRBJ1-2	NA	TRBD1	CASSRGQVTYGYTF	TGTGCCAGCAGCCGCGGACAGGTTACCTATGGCTACACCTTC
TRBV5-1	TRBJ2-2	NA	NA	CASSRQGTGELFF	TGCGCCAGCAGTCGGCAGGGGACCGGGGAGCTGTTTTTT
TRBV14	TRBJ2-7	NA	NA	CASSPTRGGTYEQYF	TGTGCCAGCAGCCCCACCCGAGGCGGAACCTACGAGCAGTACTTC
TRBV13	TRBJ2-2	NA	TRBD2	CASSLGLAGVDGDTGELFF	TGTGCCAGCAGCTTAGGACTAGCGGGAGTGGATGGAGACACCGGGGAGCTGTTTTTT